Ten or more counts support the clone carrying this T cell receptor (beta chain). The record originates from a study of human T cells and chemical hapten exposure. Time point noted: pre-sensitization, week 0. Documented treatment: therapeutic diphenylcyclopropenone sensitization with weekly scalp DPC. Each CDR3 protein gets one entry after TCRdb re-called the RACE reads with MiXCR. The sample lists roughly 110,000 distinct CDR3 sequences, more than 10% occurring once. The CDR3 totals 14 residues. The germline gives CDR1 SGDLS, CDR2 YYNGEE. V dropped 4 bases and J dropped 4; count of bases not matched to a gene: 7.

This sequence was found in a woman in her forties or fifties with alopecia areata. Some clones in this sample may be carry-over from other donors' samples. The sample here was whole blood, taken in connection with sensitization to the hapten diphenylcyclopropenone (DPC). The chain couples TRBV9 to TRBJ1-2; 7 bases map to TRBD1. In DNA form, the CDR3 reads TGTGCCAGCAGCCCGGGACAGAAGGCCTATGGCTACACCTTC. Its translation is CASSPGQKAYGYTF.